These T cell receptor beta chains were read from a single sample in a study of blood T cell repertoires in COVID-19. Generated by immunoSEQ multiplex PCR, the TCRdb table keeps only in-frame clones and is missing some. The sample gives under 250,000 clones, approximately 84% of which show up once; 4% is in the top ten. Material: peripheral blood. These receptors came from a man aged 45 to 65 with acute or convalescent COVID-19. Both conserved end residues are part of each CDR3. Each record gives: V gene, clone size, J gene, D gene, CDR3 protein, CDR3 DNA. The D gene is left open where the match is weak. Expanded clones get a size class; other rows say once, few or many, or leave the size out.

>TRBV11-3|NA|TRBJ2-1|TRBD1
CASSHGQVGDNEQFF
TGTGCCAGCAGCCACGGACAGGTGGGAGACAATGAGCAGTTCTTC
>TRBV18|NA|TRBJ2-7|TRBD1
CASSSLPNRGLREQYF
TGTGCCAGCTCATCCCTCCCGAACAGGGGGCTGAGGGAGCAGTACTTC
>TRBV19|NA|TRBJ1-6|NA
CASSILQRAYNSPLHF
TGTGCCAGTAGTATCCTCCAGAGGGCCTATAATTCACCCCTCCACTTT
>TRBV28|NA|TRBJ2-7|TRBD1
CASSLKQGKNEQYF
TGTGCCAGCAGTTTAAAACAGGGGAAGAACGAGCAGTACTTC
>TRBV19|NA|TRBJ2-1|NA
CASSMWGGALNEQFF
TGTGCCAGTAGTATGTGGGGGGGGGCCCTCAATGAGCAGTTCTTC
>TRBV19|NA|TRBJ1-5|NA
CASSMVQRYSNQPQHF
TGTGCCAGTAGTATGGTACAGAGATATAGCAATCAGCCCCAGCATTTT
>TRBV7-6|NA|TRBJ2-5|NA
CASSLARGTREETQYF
TGTGCCAGCAGCTTAGCCAGGGGTACTCGGGAAGAGACCCAGTACTTC
>TRBV11-2|NA|TRBJ1-2|NA
CASSFRQGGNYGYTF
TGTGCCAGCAGCTTTCGGCAGGGTGGAAACTATGGCTACACCTTC
>TRBV6-5|NA|TRBJ1-1|NA
CASSRGGVEAFF
TGTGCCAGCAGTCGGGGGGGAGTTGAAGCTTTCTTT
>TRBV27|NA|TRBJ2-7|TRBD1
CASSLGTGGHEQYF
TGTGCCAGCAGTTTAGGGACAGGGGGTCACGAGCAGTACTTC
>TRBV7-8|NA|TRBJ1-5|TRBD1
CASSQDRGIEPQHF
TGTGCCAGCAGCCAAGACAGGGGAATTGAGCCCCAGCATTTT
>TRBV5-4|NA|TRBJ2-7|TRBD2
CASSRERESSYEQYF
TGTGCCAGCAGCCGCGAGCGGGAGAGCTCCTACGAGCAGTACTTC
>TRBV18|NA|TRBJ2-2|TRBD2
CASSLTSGTNTGELFF
TGTGCCAGCTCACTAACCAGCGGGACGAACACCGGGGAGCTGTTTTTT
>TRBV12-2|NA|TRBJ2-5|NA
CASRRGSARDRTLEETQYF
TGTGCAAGTCGCCGAGGGAGTGCAAGGGACAGGACCTTGGAGGAGACCCAGTACTTC
>TRBV2|many|TRBJ1-1|NA
CASSEARNTEAFF
TGTGCCAGCAGTGAAGCTAGGAACACTGAAGCTTTCTTT
>TRBV6-6|NA|TRBJ2-7|TRBD2
CASSYREGEQYF
TGTGCCAGCAGTTACAGGGAGGGCGAGCAGTACTTC
>TRBV6-5|NA|TRBJ2-1|TRBD2
CASRPGTSGRNEQFF
TGTGCCAGCAGGCCCGGGACTAGCGGGAGAAACGAGCAGTTCTTC
>TRBV2|NA|TRBJ2-3|TRBD1
CASGPDRGSSDTQYF
TGTGCCAGCGGACCGGACAGGGGGTCATCAGATACGCAGTATTTT
>TRBV30|NA|TRBJ1-4|NA
CAWSAGQANEKLFF
TGTGCCTGGAGTGCAGGACAAGCTAATGAAAAACTGTTTTTT
>TRBV9|few|TRBJ2-7|NA
CASSVGDSSYEQYF
TGTGCCAGCAGCGTAGGGGACTCATCCTACGAGCAGTACTTC
>TRBV10-3|few|TRBJ1-2|NA
CATRSAGYTF
TGTGCCACCCGTTCCGCGGGCTACACCTTC
>TRBV7-3|NA|TRBJ2-1|TRBD2
CASSLTAGGPNEQFF
TGTGCCAGCAGCTTAACAGCGGGAGGTCCCAATGAGCAGTTCTTC
>TRBV9|NA|TRBJ1-4|NA
CASSVAGGTNEKLFF
TGTGCCAGCAGCGTAGCAGGAGGAACTAATGAAAAACTGTTTTTT
>TRBV5-4|once|TRBJ2-3|TRBD2
CASSLTLAGSSTDTQYF
TGTGCCAGCAGCTTGACCCTAGCGGGGTCTAGCACAGATACGCAGTATTTT
>TRBV9|NA|TRBJ1-3|TRBD1
CASSAPRTGPNSGNTIYF
TGTGCCAGCAGCGCCCCCCGGACAGGGCCGAACTCTGGAAACACCATATATTTT
>TRBV3-1/TRBV3-2|few|TRBJ1-1|NA
CASSQGPIAEAFF
TGTGCCAGCAGCCAAGGCCCGATAGCTGAAGCTTTCTTT
>TRBV16|NA|TRBJ2-1|TRBD1
CASSQTGGEQFF
TGTGCCAGCAGCCAGACAGGGGGTGAGCAGTTCTTC
>TRBV25-1|few|TRBJ1-1|NA
CASSATLPGQQAFF
TGTGCCAGCAGCGCGACACTTCCGGGACAACAAGCTTTCTTT
>TRBV19|NA|TRBJ1-1|TRBD1
CASIRTGMNTEAFF
TGTGCCAGTATCCGGACAGGGATGAACACTGAAGCTTTCTTT
>TRBV7-9|once|TRBJ2-2|NA
CASSFQGRGNTGELFF
TGTGCCAGCAGCTTCCAGGGGAGAGGGAACACCGGGGAGCTGTTTTTT
>TRBV5-6|NA|TRBJ1-6|NA
CASSSGLLNSSPLHF
TGTGCCAGCAGCTCGGGACTCTTAAACTCTTCACCCCTCCACTTT
>TRBV7-8|NA|TRBJ2-7|TRBD2
CASSLGRLAGVYEQYF
TGTGCCAGCAGCTTAGGGAGACTAGCGGGTGTTTACGAGCAGTACTTC
>TRBV5-4|NA|TRBJ1-2|TRBD1
CASSEPGQGYRNGYTF
TGTGCCAGCAGCGAGCCGGGACAGGGGTATCGGAATGGCTACACCTTC
>TRBV30|NA|TRBJ1-5|TRBD1
CAWSVRDRGEQPQHF
TGTGCCTGGAGTGTACGTGACAGGGGAGAACAGCCCCAGCATTTT
>TRBV6-5|NA|TRBJ1-6|TRBD1
CASSRTGTSPLHF
TGTGCCAGCAGCCGGACAGGGACGTCACCCCTCCACTTT
>TRBV5-4|NA|TRBJ1-2|NA
CASSTRDAYGYTF
TGTGCCAGCAGCACCAGGGATGCCTATGGCTACACCTTC
>TRBV9|NA|TRBJ1-3|NA
CASSVSEGWYSSGNTIYF
TGTGCCAGCAGCGTCTCGGAGGGGTGGTACAGCTCTGGAAACACCATATATTTT
>TRBV18|NA|TRBJ1-1|NA
CASSPQTNTEAFF
TGTGCCAGCTCACCCCAGACAAACACTGAAGCTTTCTTT
>TRBV19|NA|TRBJ2-7|NA
CASSTDTSSYEQYF
TGTGCCAGTAGTACCGACACAAGCTCCTACGAGCAGTACTTC
>TRBV7-9|NA|TRBJ2-3|TRBD1
CASSLVDTWGQGTDTQYF
TGTGCCAGCAGCTTAGTGGACACGTGGGGACAGGGGACAGATACGCAGTATTTT
>TRBV24-1|NA|TRBJ2-3|TRBD2
CATSVELAEGMGHTDTQYF
TGTGCCACCAGTGTTGAACTAGCGGAGGGGATGGGGCACACAGATACGCAGTATTTT
>TRBV5-1|few|TRBJ1-2|NA
CASRGSEASYTF
TGCGCCAGCAGAGGTTCGGAGGCAAGCTACACCTTC
>TRBV27|NA|TRBJ1-5|NA
CASSDAYSNQPQHF
TGTGCCAGCAGTGATGCGTATAGCAATCAGCCCCAGCATTTT
>TRBV19|few|TRBJ1-6|NA
CAGPSSPLHF
TGTGCCGGCCCAAGTTCACCCCTCCACTTT
>TRBV10-3|once|TRBJ1-6|NA
CAIRPGLQDSPLHF
TGTGCCATTCGACCGGGACTCCAAGATTCACCCCTCCACTTT
>TRBV11-2|NA|TRBJ2-5|NA
CASSLGRETQYF
TGTGCCAGCAGCTTGGGGAGGGAGACCCAGTACTTC
>TRBV15|once|TRBJ2-7|NA
CATSRLSRGHGEQYF
TGTGCCACCAGCAGACTTTCTAGGGGTCACGGCGAGCAGTACTTC
>TRBV19|NA|TRBJ2-3|NA
CASSMWPSTDTQYF
TGTGCCAGTAGTATGTGGCCTAGCACAGATACGCAGTATTTT
>TRBV5-6|NA|TRBJ1-5|TRBD1
CASSGGQGQPQHF
TGTGCCAGCAGCGGGGGACAGGGGCAGCCCCAGCATTTT
>TRBV7-6|NA|TRBJ2-1|NA
CASSLFGREEGEQFF
TGTGCCAGCAGCTTATTCGGCAGGGAGGAGGGTGAGCAGTTCTTC